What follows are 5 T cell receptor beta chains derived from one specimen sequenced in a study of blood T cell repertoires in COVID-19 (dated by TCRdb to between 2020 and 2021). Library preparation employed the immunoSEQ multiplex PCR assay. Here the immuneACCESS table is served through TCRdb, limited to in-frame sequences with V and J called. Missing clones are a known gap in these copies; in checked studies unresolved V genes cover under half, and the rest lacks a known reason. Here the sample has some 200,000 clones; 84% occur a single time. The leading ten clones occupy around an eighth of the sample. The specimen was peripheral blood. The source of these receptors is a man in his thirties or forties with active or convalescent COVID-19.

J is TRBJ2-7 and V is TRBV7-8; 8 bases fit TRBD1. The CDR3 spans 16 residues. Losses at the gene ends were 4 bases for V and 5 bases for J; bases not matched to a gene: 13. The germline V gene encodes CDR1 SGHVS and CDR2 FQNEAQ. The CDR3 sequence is CASSSLGGTGRHEQYV. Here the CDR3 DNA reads TGTGCCAGCAGCTCCCTTGGCGGGACAGGTCGACACGAGCAGTACGTC.

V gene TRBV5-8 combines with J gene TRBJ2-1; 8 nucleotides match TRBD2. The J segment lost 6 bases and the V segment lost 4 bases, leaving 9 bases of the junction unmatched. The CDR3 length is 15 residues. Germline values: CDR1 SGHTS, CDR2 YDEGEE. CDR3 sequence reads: CASSPGGAPSNEQFF. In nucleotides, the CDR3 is TGTGCCAGCAGCCCCGGGGGGGCCCCCAGCAATGAGCAGTTCTTC. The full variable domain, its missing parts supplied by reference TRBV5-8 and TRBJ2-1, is EAGVTQSPTHLIKTRGQQATLRCSPISGHTSVYWYQQALGLGLQFLLWYDEGEERNRGNFPPRFSGRQFPNYSSELNVNALELEDSALYLCASSPGGAPSNEQFFGPGTRLTVL.

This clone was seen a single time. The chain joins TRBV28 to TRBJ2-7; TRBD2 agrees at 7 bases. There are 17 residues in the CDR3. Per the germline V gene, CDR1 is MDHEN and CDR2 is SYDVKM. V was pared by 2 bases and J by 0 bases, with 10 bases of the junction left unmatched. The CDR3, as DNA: TGTGCCAGCAGTTTAGGTGGCTCGGGGGGAAGCTCCTACGAGCAGTACGTC. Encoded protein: CASSLGGSGGSSYEQYV.

The CDR3 DNA reads as TGCAGCGCGTTTTTACAGGGCTTGAACACTGAAGCTTTCTTT. It encodes CSAFLQGLNTEAFF. The chain employs TRBV29-1 and TRBJ1-1; D perhaps matches TRBD1 (6 bases). The CDR3 length is 14 residues. With 7 bases removed from V and 0 bases from J, the gap between germline ends came to 15 bases. Germline V lookup: CDR1 SQVTM, CDR2 ANQGSEA.

CDR3 sequence reads: CAWSPASGRISYEQYF. The CDR3 nucleotides are TGTGCCTGGAGCCCGGCCAGCGGGAGAATCTCCTACGAGCAGTACTTC. The chain employs TRBV30 and TRBJ2-7; TRBD2 aligns across 8 bases. Germline V gives CDR1 GTSNPN, CDR2 SVGIG (reference sequence). The CDR3 runs 16 residues. V lost 3 bases to trimming and J lost 0 bases; unmatched junction nucleotides: 10.